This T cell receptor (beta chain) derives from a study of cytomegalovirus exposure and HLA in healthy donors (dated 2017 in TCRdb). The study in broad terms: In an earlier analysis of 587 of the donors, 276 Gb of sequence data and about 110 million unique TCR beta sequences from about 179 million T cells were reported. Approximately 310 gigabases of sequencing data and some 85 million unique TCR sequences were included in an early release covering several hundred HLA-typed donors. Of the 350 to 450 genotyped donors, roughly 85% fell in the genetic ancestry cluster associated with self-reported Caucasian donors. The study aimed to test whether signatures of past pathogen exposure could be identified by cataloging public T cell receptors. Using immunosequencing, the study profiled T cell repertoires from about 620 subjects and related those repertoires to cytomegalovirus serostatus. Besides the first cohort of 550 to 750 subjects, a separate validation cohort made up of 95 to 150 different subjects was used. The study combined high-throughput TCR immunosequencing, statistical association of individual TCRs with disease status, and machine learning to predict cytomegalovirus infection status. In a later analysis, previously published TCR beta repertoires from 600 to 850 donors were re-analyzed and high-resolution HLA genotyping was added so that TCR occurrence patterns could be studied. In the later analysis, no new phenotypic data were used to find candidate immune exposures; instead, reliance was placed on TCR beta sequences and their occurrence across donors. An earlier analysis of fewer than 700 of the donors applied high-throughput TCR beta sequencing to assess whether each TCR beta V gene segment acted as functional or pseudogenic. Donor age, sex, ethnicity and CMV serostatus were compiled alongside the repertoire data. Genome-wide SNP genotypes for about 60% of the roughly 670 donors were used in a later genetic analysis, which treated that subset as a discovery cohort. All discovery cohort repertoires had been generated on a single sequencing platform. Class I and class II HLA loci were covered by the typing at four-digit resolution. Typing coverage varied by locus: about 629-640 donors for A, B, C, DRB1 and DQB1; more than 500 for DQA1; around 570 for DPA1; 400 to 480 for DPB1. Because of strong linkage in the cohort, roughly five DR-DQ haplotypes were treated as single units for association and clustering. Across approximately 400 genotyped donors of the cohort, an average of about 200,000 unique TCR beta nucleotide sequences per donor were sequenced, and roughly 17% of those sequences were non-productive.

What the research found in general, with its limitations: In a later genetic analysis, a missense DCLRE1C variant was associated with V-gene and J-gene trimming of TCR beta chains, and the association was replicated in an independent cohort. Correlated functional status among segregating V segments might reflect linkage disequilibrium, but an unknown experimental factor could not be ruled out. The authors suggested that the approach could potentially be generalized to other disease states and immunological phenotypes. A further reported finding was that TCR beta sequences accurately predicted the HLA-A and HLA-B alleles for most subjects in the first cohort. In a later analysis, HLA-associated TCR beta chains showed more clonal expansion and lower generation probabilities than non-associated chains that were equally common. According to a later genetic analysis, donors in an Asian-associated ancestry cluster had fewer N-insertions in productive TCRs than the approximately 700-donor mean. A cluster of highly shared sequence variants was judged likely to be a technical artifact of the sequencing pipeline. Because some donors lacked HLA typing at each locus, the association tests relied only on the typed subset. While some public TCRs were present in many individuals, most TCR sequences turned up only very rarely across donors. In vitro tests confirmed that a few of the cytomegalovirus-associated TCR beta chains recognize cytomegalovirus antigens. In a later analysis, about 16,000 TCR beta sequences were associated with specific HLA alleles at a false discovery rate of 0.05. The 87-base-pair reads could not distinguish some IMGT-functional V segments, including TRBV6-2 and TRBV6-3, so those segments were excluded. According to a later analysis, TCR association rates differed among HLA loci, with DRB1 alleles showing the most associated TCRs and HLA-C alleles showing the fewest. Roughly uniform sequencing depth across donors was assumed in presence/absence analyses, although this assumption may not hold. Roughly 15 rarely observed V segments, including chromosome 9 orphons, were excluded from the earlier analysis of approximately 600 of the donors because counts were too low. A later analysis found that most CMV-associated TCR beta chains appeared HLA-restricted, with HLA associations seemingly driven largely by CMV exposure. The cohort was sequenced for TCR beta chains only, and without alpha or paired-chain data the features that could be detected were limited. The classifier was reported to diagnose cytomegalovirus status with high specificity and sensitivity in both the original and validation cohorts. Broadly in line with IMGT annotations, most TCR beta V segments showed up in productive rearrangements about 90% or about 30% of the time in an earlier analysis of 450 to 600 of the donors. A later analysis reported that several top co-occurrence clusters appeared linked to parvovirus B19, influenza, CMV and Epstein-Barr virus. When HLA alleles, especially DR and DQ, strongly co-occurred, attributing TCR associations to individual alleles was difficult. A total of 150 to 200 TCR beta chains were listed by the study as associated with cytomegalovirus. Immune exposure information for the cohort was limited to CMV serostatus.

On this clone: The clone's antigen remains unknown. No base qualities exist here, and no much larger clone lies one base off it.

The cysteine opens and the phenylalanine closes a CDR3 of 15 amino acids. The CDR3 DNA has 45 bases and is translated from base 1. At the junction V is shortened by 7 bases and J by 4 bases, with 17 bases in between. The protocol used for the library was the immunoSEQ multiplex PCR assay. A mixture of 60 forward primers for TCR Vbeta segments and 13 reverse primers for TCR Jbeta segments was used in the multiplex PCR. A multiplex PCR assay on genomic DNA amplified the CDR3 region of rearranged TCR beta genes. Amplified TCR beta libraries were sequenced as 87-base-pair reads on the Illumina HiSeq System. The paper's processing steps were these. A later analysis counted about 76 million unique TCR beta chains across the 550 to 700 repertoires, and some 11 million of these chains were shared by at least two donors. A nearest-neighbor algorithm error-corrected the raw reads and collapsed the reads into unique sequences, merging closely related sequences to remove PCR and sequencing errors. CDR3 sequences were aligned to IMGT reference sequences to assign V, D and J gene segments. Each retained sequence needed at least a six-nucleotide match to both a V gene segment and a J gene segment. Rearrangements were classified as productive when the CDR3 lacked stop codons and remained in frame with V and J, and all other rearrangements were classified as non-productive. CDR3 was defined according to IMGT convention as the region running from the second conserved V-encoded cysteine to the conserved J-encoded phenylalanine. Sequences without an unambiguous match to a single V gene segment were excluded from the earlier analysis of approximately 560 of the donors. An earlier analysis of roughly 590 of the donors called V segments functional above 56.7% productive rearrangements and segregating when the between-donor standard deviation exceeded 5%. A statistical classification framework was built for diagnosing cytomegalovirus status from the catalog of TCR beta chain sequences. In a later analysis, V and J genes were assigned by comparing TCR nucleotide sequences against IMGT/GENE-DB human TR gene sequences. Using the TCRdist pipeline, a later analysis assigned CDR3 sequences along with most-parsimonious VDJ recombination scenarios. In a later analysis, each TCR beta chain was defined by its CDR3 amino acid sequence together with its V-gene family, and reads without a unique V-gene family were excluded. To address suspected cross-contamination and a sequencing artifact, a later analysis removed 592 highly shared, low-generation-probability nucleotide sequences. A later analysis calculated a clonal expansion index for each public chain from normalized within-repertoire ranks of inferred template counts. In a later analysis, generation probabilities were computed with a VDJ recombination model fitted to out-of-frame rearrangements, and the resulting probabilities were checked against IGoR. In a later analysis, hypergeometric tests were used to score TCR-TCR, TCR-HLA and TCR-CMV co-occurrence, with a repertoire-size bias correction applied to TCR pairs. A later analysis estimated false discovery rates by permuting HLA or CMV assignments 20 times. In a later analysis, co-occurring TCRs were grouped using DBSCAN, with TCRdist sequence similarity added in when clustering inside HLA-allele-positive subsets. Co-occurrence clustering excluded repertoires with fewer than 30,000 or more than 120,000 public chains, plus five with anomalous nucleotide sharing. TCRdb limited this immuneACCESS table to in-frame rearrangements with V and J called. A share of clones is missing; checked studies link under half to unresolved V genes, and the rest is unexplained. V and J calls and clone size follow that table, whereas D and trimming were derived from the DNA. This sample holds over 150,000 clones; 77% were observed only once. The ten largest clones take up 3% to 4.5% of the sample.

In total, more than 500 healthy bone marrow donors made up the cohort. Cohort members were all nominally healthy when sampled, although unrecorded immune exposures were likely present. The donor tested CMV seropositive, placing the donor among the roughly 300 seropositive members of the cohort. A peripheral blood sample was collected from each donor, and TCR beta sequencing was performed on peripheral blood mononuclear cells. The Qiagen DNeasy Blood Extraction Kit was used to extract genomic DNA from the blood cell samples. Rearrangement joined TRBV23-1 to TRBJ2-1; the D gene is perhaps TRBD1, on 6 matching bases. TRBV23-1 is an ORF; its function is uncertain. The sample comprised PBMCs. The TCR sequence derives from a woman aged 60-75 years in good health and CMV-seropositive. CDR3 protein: CASTRRDRTYNEQFF. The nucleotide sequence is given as TGCGCCAGCACCCGCAGAGACAGGACTTACAATGAGCAGTTCTTC.